One sample yielded the 7 T cell receptor beta chains listed below, sequenced in a study of cytomegalovirus exposure and HLA in healthy donors. Primers: 60 Vbeta forward and 13 Jbeta reverse. The data were produced by immunoSEQ multiplex PCR, yet TCRdb's version contains in-frame clones alone and is incomplete. The profile shows about 170,000 clones, about 80% of them singletons. Sequencing input: PBMCs. Receptor source: a middle-aged man in good health and CMV-seropositive.

This clone was seen just once. The chain links TRBV10-3 to TRBJ1-2, with TRBD1 matching over 9 bases. Trimming at V came to 4 bases and at J to 5 bases, leaving 5 bases not matched to a gene. Germline V gene data show CDR1 as ENHRY and CDR2 as SYGVKD. This CDR3 contains 14 residues. CDR3 bases: TGTGCCATCAGTGGGGGACAGGGAGCTTATGGCTACACCTTC. Protein product: CAISGGQGAYGYTF.

This chain links TRBV27 with TRBJ1-4; no clear D gene. With 2 bases removed from V and 0 bases from J, the gap between germline ends came to 7 bases. The CDR3 has 15 residues. Germline assignment: CDR1 MNHEY and CDR2 SMNVEV (reference sequence). CDR3 protein: CASSLVGATNEKLFF. The DNA of the CDR3 is TGTGCCAGCAGTTTAGTGGGCGCAACTAATGAAAAACTGTTTTTT.

The V and J genes are TRBV13 and TRBJ2-7; 8 nucleotides agree with TRBD2. Germline CDR1 PRHDT, CDR2 FYEKMQ (reference sequence). CDR3 length: 15 residues. V lost 2 bases, J lost 1 base, and 4 bases stayed unmatched. CDR3 sequence reads: CASSLKASGSYEQYF. Here the CDR3 DNA reads TGTGCCAGCAGCTTAAAAGCTAGCGGGTCCTACGAGCAGTACTTC.

The chain recombines TRBV7-2 with TRBJ2-1; the match to TRBD2 covers 9 bases. After removal of 1 base from V and 15 bases from J, the junction contained 7 bases not matched to a gene. The CDR3 has 13 residues. Germline V gene data show CDR1 as SGHTA and CDR2 as FQGNSA. CDR3 coding DNA: TGTGCCAGCAGCTTAGTGCCAGCGGGAGGTCGGTTCTTC. The encoded protein is CASSLVPAGGRFF.

This clone occurred once. The genes are TRBV7-8 and TRBJ2-7; 10 bases fit TRBD2. Germline V gene data show CDR1 as SGHVS and CDR2 as FQNEAQ. Germline trimming cut 5 bases from V and 4 bases from J; bases unmatched to any gene: 14. The CDR3 spans 17 residues. The CDR3 DNA reads TGTGCCAGCAGCAAAACCCTAGCGGGAGACATCCTATACGAGCAGTACTTC. This sequence encodes CASSKTLAGDILYEQYF.

The chain carries TRBV7-2 and TRBJ2-1, with 8 bases matching TRBD1. CDR1 is SGHTA and CDR2 is FQGNSA in the germline V gene. The trim removed 1 base at V and 15 bases at J, leaving 8 bases unmatched. CDR3 length: 13 residues. In DNA, the CDR3 is TGTGCCAGCAGCTTAGTCGGGACAGGTCGACTGTTCTTC. Translating gives CASSLVGTGRLFF.

This clone was observed a handful of times. The chain combines TRBV5-1 with TRBJ2-5; 11 bases map to TRBD2. Germline V gives CDR1 SGHRS, CDR2 YFSETQ. V trimming: 3 bases; J trimming: 5 bases; junction bases outside the gene matches: 9. There are 16 residues in the CDR3. The CDR3 sequence: CASSYTSGSPPETQYF. Written as DNA, the CDR3 is TGCGCCAGCAGCTATACTAGCGGGAGCCCCCCGGAGACCCAGTACTTC.